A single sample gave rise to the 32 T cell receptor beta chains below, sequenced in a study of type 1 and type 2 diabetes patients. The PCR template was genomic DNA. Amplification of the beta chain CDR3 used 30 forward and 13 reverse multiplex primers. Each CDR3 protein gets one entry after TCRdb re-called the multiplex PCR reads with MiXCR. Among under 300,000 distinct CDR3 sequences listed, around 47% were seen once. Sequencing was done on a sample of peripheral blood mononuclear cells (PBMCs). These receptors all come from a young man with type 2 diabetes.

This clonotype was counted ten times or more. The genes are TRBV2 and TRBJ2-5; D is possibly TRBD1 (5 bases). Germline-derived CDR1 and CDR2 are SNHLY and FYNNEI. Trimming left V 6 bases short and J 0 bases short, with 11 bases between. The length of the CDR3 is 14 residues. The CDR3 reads CASRDIFYQETQYF. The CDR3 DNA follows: TGTGCCAGCAGGGACATTTTTTACCAAGAGACCCAGTACTTC.

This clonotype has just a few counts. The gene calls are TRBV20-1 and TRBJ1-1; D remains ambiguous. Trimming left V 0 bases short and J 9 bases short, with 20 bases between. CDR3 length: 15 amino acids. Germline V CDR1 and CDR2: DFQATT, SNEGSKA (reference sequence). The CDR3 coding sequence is TGCAGTGCTAGAGACCTTGTGAGGGATACTGTACAAGCTTTCTTT. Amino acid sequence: CSARDLVRDTVQAFF.

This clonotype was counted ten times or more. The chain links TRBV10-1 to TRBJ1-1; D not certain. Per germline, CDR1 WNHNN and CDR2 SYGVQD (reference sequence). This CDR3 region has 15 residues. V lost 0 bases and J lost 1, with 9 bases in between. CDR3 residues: CASSESTGRNTEAFF. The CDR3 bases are TGCGCCAGCAGTGAGTCGACGGGAAGGAACACTGAAGCTTTCTTT.

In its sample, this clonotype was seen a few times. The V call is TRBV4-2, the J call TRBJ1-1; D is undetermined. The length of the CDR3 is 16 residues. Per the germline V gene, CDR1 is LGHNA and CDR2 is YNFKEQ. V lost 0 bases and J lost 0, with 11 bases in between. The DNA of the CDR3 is TGTGCCAGCAGCCAAGAAGGTCAGAGTTTGAACACTGAAGCTTTCTTT. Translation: CASSQEGQSLNTEAFF.

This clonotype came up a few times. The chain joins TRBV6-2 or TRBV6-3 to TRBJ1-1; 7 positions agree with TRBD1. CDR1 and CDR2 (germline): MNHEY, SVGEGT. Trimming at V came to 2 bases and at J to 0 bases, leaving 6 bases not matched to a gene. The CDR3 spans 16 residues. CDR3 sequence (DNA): TGTGCCAGCAGTTACGGGACAGAGGGGATGAACACTGAAGCTTTCTTT. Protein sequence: CASSYGTEGMNTEAFF.

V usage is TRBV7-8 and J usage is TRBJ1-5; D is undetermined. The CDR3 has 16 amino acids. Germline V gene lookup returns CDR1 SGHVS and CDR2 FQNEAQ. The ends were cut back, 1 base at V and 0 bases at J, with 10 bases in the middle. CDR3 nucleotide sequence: TGTGCCAGCAGCTTAGGAGGCGGCTTTAGCAATCAGCCCCAGCATTTT. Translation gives CASSLGGGFSNQPQHF.

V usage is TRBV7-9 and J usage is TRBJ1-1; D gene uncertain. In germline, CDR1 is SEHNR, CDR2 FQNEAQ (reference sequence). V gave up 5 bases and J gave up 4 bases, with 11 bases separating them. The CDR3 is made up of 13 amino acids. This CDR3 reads CASSAGLGTEAFF. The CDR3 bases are TGTGCCAGCAGCGCGGGCCTGGGCACTGAAGCTTTCTTT.

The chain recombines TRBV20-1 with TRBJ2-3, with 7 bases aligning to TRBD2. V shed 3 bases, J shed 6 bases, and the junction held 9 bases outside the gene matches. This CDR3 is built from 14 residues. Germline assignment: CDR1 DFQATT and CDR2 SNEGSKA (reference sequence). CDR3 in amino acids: CSASGRREPDTQYF. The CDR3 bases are TGCAGTGCTAGCGGGAGGAGGGAGCCGGATACGCAGTATTTT.

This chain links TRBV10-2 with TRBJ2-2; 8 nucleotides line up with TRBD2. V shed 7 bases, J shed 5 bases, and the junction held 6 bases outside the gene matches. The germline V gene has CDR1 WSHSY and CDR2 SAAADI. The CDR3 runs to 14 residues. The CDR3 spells CASKPAGVTGELFF. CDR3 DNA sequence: TGCGCCAGCAAACCAGCGGGAGTTACCGGGGAGCTGTTTTTT.

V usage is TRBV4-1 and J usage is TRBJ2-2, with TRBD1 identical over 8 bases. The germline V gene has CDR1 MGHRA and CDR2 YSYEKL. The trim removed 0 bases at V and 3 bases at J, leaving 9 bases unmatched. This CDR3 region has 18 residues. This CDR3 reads CASSQDVQGAMDTGELFF. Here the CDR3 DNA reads TGCGCCAGCAGCCAAGATGTCCAGGGGGCTATGGACACCGGGGAGCTGTTTTTT.

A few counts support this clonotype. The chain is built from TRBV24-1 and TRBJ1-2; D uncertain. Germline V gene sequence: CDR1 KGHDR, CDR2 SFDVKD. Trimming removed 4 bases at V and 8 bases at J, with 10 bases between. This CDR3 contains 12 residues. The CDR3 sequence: CATSDQRRGYTF. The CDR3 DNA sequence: TGTGCCACCAGTGACCAGCGAAGGGGCTACACCTTC.

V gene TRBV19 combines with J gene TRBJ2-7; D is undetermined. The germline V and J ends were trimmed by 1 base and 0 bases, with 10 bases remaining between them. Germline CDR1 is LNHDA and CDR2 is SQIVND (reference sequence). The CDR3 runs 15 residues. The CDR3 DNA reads TGTGCCAGTAGTATAGGGCAGCTAAACTCCTACGAGCAGTACTTC. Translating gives CASSIGQLNSYEQYF.

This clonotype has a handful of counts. CDR3 nucleotide sequence: TGCAGCCCGAGGGGGGGAAACTATGGCTACACCTTC. This gives the protein CSPRGGNYGYTF. The chain is built from TRBV20-1 and TRBJ1-2; possible D gene TRBD1, 6 bases. The CDR3 is 12 amino acids. In germline, CDR1 is DFQATT, CDR2 SNEGSKA (reference sequence).

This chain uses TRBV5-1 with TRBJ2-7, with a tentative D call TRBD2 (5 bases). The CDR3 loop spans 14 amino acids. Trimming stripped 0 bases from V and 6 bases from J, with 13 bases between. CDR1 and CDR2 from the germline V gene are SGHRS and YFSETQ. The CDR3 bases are TGCGCCAGCAGCTTGGTGGAGGAGACGGGCGAGCAGTACTTC. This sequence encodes CASSLVEETGEQYF. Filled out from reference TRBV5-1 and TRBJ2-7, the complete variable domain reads KAGVTQTPRYLIKTRGQQVTLSCSPISGHRSVSWYQQTPGQGLQFLFEYFSETQRNKGNFPGRFSGRQFSNSRSEMNVSTLELGDSALYLCASSLVEETGEQYFGPGTRLTVT.

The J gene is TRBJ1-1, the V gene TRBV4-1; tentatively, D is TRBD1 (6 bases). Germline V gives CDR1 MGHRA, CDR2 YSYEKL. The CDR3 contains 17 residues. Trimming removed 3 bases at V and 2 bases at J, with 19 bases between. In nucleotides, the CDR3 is TGCGCCAGCAGCCACTCCGCAGGGGTTCGTGTAAACACTGAAGCTTTCTTT. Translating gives CASSHSAGVRVNTEAFF.

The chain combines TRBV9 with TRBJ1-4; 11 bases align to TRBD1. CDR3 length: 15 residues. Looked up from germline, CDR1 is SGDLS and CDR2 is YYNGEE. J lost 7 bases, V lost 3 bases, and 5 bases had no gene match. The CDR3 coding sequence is TGTGCCAGCAGCGAGAGGACAGGGGGCGGTGAAAAACTGTTTTTT. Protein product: CASSERTGGGEKLFF.

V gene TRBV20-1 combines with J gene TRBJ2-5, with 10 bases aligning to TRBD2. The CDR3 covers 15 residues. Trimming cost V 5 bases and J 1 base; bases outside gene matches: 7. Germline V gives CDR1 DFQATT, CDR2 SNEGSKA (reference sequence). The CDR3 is CSAPRTSGLQETQYF. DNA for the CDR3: TGCAGTGCTCCCCGGACTAGCGGACTCCAAGAGACCCAGTACTTC.

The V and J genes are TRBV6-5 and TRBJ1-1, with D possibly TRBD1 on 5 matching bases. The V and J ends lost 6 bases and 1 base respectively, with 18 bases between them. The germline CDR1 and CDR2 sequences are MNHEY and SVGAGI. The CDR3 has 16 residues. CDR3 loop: CASRHRGGDRNTEAFF. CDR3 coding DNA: TGTGCCAGCAGGCACCGCGGCGGGGACCGGAACACTGAAGCTTTCTTT.

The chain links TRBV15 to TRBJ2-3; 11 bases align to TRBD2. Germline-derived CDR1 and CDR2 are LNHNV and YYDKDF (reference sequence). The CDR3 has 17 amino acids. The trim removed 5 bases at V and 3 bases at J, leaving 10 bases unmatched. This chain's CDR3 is CATSASKGLADTDTQYF. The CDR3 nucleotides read TGTGCCACCAGCGCCTCAAAGGGACTAGCGGATACAGATACGCAGTATTTT.

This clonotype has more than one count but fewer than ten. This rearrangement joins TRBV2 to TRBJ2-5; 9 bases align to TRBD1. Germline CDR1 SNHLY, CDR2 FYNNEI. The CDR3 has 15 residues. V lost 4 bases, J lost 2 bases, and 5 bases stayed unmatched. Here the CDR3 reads CASSGGQGSQETQYF. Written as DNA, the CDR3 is TGTGCCAGCAGTGGGGGACAGGGATCGCAAGAGACCCAGTACTTC.

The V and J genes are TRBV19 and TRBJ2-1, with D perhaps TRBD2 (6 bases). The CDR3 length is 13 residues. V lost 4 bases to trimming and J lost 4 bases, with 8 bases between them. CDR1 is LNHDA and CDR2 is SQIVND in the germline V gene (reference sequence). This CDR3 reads CASSSGTYNEQFF. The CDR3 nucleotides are TGTGCCAGTAGTAGTGGGACTTACAATGAGCAGTTCTTC.

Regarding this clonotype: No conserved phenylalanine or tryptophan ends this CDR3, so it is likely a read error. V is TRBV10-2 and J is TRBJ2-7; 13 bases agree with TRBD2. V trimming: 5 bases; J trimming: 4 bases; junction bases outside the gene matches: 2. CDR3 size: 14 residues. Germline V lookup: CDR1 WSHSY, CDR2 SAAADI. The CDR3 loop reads CASSTSGRGYEQYL. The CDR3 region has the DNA TGCGCCAGCAGTACTAGCGGGAGGGGGTACGAGCAGTACCTC.

CDR3: CASSPKGRTYEQYF. The CDR3 DNA reads as TGTGCCAGCAGCCCTAAGGGCAGGACATACGAGCAGTACTTC. J is TRBJ2-7 and V is TRBV11-2, with TRBD1 as a possible D gene (5 bases). Germline V CDR1 and CDR2: SGHAT, FQNNGV. The CDR3 totals 14 residues. Trimming cost V 5 bases and J 4 bases, with 15 bases left between them.

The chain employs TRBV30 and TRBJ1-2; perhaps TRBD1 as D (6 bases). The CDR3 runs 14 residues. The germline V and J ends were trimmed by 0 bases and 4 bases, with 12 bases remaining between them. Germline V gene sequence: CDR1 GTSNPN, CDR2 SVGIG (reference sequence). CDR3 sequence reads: CAWSVGGGSYGYTF. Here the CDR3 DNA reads TGTGCCTGGAGTGTTGGAGGGGGGTCCTATGGCTACACCTTC.

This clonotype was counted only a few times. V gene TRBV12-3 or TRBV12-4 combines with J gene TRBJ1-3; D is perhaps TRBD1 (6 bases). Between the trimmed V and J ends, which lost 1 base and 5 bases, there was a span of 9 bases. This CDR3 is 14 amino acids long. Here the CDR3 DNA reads TGTGCCAGCAGTTTAGGGGGGCTAAGAAACACCATATATTTT. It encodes CASSLGGLRNTIYF.

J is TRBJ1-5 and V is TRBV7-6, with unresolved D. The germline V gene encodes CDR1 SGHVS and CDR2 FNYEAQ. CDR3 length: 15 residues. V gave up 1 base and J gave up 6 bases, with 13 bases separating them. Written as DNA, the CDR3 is TGTGCCAGCAGCTTAGGACGGGATTTGGGTCAGCCCCAGCATTTT. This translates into CASSLGRDLGQPQHF.

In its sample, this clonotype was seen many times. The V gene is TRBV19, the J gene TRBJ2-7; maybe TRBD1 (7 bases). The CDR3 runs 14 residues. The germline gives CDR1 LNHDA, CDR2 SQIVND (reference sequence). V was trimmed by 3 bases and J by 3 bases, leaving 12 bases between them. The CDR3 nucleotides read TGTGCCAGTAGTATTGCGGGACAGTACTACGAGCAGTACTTC. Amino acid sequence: CASSIAGQYYEQYF.

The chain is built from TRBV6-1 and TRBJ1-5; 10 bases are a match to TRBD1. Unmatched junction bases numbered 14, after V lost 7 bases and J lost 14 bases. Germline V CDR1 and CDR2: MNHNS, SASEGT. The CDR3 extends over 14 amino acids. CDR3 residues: CASNPTGGVLSEHF. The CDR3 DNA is TGTGCCAGCAACCCGACAGGGGGCGTTTTGAGTGAGCATTTT.

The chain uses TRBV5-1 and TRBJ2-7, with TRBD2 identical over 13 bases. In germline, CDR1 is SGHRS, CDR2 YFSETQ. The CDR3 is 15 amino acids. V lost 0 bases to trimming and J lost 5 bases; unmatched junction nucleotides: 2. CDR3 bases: TGCGCCAGCAGCTTGGGGACTAGCGGGAGAAACGAGCAGTACTTC. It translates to CASSLGTSGRNEQYF.

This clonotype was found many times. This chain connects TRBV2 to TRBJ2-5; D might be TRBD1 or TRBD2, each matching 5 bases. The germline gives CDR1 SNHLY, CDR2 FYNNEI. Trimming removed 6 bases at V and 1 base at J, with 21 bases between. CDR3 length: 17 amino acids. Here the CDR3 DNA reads TGTGCCAGCAGCGCCGCAACCGGGACCGTGATCCAAGAGACCCAGTACTTC. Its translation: CASSAATGTVIQETQYF. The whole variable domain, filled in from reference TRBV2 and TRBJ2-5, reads EPEVTQTPSHQVTQMGQEVILRCVPISNHLYFYWYRQILGQKVEFLVSFYNNEISEKSEIFDDQFSVERPDGSNFTLKIRSTKLEDSAMYFCASSAATGTVIQETQYFGPGTRLLVL.

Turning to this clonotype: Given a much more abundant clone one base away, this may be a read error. CDR3 in amino acids: CAISSDRGPYEQYF. DNA for the CDR3: TGTGCCATCAGCTCCGACAGGGGCCCCTACGAGCAGTACTTC. The rearrangement links TRBV10-3 to TRBJ2-7, with TRBD1 matching over 8 bases. This CDR3 comprises 14 residues. Germline-derived CDR1 and CDR2 are ENHRY and SYGVKD. V gave up 6 bases and J gave up 2 bases; unmatched junction bases: 6.

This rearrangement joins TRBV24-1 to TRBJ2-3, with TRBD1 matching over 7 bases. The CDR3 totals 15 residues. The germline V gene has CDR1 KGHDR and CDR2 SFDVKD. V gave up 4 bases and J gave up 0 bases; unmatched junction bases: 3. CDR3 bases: TGTGCCACCAGTGAACCGGGACAGAGCACAGATACGCAGTATTTT. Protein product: CATSEPGQSTDTQYF.